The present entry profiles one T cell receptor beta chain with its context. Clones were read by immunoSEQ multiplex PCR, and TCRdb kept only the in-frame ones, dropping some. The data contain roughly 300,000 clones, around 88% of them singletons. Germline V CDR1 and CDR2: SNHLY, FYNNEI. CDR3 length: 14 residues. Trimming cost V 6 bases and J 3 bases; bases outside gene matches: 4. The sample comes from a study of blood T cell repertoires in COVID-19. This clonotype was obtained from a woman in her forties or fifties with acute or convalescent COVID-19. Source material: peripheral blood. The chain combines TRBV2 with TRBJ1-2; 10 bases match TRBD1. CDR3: CASSKDRGYYGYTF. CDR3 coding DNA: TGTGCCAGCAGCAAGGACAGGGGGTACTATGGCTACACCTTC.